This T cell receptor beta chain emerged from a study of OX40 agonist ivuxolimab in advanced cancers. Data came from immunoSEQ multiplex PCR; TCRdb stores just in-frame clones and leaves some out. This sample carries tens of thousands of clones, approximately 86% of them seen once, and the ten largest clones take approximately 0.92%. This CDR3 has 16 amino acids. CDR1 is SGHRS and CDR2 is YFSETQ in the germline V gene. Deletions cut 7 bases from V and 0 bases from J, with 19 bases between. The rearrangement joins TRBV5-1 to TRBJ2-5, with a tentative D call TRBD1 (6 bases). The origin of this receptor is an adult with an advanced solid tumor such as melanoma, head and neck, liver or kidney cancer. This sample comprised CD4+ or CD8+ T cells sorted from blood, obtained in a trial of the OX40 agonist ivuxolimab. The CDR3: CASRRGAGDNQETQYF. The DNA of the CDR3 is TGCGCCAGCCGGCGTGGGGCAGGGGACAACCAAGAGACCCAGTACTTC.